The present TCR beta chain was sequenced within a study of post-analysis software for immune sequencing data. Background on the study: In terms of disease course, relapsing-remitting, secondary progressive and progressive-relapsing multiple sclerosis were included. Findings and limits, study-wide: Among 5 or 6 TRBV segments more frequent in patients than controls were TRBV5-6, TRBV5-1 and TRBV20-1. Under the F measure, samples that were prepared in one batch clustered strongly together.

This clonotype was found many times. The antigen is unknown. TCR beta libraries were prepared from cDNA with unique molecular identifiers. Using its own MiXCR run on the PCR reads, TCRdb lists one record per CDR3 protein. The sample comprises some 260,000 distinct CDR3 sequences, 35% to 40% of which are singletons, and under 5.5% rests with the top ten. The CDR3 extends over 14 amino acids. With 5 bases removed from V and 8 bases from J, the gap between germline ends came to 18 bases. Germline lookup yields CDR1 SEHNR and CDR2 FQNEAQ (reference sequence). This TCR was recovered from a girl aged 10-17 years with multiple sclerosis. This sequence joins TRBV7-9 and TRBJ1-1; unclear D gene. Sequencing was performed on blood. CDR3 in amino acids: CASSADTDPLEAFF. The DNA of the CDR3 is TGTGCCAGCAGCGCCGATACGGATCCTCTCGAAGCTTTCTTT.